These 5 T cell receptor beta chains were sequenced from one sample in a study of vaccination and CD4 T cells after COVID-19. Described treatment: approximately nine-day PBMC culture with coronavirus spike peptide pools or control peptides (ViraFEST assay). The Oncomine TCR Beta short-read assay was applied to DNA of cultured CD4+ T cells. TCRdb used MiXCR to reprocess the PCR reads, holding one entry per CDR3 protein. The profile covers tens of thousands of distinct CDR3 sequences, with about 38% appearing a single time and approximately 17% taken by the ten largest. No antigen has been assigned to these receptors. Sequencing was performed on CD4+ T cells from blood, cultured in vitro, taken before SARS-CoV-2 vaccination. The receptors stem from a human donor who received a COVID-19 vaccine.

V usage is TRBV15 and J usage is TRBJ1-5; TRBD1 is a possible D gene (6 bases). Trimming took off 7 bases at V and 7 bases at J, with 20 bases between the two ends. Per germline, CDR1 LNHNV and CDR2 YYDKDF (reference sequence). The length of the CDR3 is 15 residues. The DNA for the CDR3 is TGTGCCACCACGTTGGACAGAACGAGGGGGCAGCCCCAGCATTTT. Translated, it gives CATTLDRTRGQPQHF. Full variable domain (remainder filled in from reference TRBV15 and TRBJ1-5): DAMVIQNPRYQVTQFGKPVTLSCSQTLNHNVMYWYQQKSSQAPKLLFHYYDKDFNNEADTPDNFQSRRPNTSFCFLDIRSPGLGDTAMYLCATTLDRTRGQPQHFGDGTRLSIL.

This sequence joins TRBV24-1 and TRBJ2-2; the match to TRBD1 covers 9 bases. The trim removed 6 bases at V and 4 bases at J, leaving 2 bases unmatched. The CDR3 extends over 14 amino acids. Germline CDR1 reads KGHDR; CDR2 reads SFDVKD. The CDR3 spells CATSLTGGTGELFF. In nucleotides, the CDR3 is TGTGCCACCAGTTTGACAGGGGGCACCGGGGAGCTGTTTTTT.

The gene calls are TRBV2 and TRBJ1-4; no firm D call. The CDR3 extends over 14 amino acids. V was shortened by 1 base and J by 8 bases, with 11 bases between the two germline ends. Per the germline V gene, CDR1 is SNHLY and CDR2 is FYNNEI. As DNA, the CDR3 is TGTGCCAGCAGTGAAGGGACCACCCCGGAAAAACTGTTTTTT. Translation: CASSEGTTPEKLFF.

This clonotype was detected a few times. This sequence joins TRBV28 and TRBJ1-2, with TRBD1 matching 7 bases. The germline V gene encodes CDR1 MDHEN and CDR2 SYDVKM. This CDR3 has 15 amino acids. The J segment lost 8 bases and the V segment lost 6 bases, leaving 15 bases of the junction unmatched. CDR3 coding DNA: TGTGCCAGCAGCCCTGGGACAGCAATGATGCGGGGCTACACCTTC. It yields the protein CASSPGTAMMRGYTF.

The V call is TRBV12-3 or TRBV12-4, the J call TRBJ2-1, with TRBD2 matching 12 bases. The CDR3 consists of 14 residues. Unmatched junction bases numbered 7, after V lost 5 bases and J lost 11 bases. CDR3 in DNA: TGTGCCAGCAGTCCCACTAGCGGGGGGACGAAGCAGTTCTTC. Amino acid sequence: CASSPTSGGTKQFF.